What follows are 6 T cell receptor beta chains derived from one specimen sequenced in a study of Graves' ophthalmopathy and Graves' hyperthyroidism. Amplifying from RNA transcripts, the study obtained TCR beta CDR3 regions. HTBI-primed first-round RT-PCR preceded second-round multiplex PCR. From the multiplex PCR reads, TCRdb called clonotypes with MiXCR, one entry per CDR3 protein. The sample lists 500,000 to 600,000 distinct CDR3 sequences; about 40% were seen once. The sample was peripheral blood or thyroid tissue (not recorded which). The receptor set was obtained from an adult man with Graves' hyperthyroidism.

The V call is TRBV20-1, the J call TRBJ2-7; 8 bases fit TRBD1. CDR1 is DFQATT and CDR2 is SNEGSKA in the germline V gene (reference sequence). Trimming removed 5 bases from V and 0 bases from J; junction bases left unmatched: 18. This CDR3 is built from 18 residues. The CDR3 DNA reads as TGCAGTGCTTACCATCTGGGACAGGAGAGCGTTCCCTCCTACGAGCAGTACTTC. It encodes CSAYHLGQESVPSYEQYF.

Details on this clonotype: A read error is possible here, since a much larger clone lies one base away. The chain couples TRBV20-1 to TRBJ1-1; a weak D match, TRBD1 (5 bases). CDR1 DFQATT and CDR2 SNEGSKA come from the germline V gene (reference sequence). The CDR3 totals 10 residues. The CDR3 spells CSAGDSRALF. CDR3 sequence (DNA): TGCAGTGCTGGAGACAGTCGTGCTCTCTTT.

The CDR3 loop reads CASSKLRERDTQYF. The CDR3 DNA is TGCGCCAGCAGCAAGTTAAGAGAGCGAGATACGCAGTATTTT. The chain has TRBV10-1 and TRBJ2-3; unclear D gene. The germline V gene encodes CDR1 WNHNN and CDR2 SYGVQD (reference sequence). The CDR3 runs to 14 residues. Between the trimmed V and J ends, which lost 6 bases and 5 bases, there was a span of 15 bases.

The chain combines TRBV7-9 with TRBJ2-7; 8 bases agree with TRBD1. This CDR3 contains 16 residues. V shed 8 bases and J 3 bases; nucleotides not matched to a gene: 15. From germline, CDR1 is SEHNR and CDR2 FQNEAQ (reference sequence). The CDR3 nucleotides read TGTGCCAGCGAGGCAGATACGCAGACAGGGGTCTACGAGCAGTACTTC. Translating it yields CASEADTQTGVYEQYF. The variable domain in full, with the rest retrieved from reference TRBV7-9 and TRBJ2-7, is DTGVSQNPRHKITKRGQNVTFRCDPISEHNRLYWYRQTLGQGPEFLTYFQNEAQLEKSRLLSDRFSAERPKGSFSTLEIQRTEQGDSAMYLCASEADTQTGVYEQYFGPGTRLTVT.

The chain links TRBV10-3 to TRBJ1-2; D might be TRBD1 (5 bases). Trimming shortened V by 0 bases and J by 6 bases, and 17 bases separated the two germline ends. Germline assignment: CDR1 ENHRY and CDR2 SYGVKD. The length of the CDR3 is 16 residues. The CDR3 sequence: CAISESGLGSTDGYTF. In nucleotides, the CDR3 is TGTGCCATCAGTGAGTCGGGACTAGGAAGCACAGATGGCTACACCTTC.

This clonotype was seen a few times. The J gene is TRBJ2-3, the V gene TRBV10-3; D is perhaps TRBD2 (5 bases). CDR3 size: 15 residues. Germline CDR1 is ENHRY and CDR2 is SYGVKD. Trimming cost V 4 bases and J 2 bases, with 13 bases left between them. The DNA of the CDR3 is TGTGCCATCAGTGCTTCCGACGGGAACACAGATACGCAGTATTTT. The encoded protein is CAISASDGNTDTQYF.